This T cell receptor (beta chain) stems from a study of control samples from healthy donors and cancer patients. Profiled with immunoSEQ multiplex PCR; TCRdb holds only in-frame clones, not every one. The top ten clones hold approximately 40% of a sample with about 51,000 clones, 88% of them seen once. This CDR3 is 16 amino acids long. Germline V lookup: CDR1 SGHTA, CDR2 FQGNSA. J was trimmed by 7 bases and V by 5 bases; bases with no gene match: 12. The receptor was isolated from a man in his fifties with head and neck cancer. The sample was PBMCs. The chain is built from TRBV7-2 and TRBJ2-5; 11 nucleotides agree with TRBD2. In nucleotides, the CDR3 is TGTGCCAGCAGCGCTCCGGGACTAGCGGCACGGGGGACCCAGTACTTC. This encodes CASSAPGLAARGTQYF. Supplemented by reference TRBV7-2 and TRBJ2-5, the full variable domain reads GAGVSQSPSNKVTEKGKDVELRCDPISGHTALYWYRQSLGQGLEFLIYFQGNSAPDKSGLPSDRFSAERTGGSVSTLTIQRTQQEDSAVYLCASSAPGLAARGTQYFGPGTRLLVL.